What follows is one T cell receptor (beta chain) and its context. Original processing notes: Reference gene primer amplification gave estimated nucleated cell counts. Profiled with immunoSEQ multiplex PCR; TCRdb holds only in-frame clones, not every one. For V, J and clone size, that table is used; D and trimming come from the DNA. The table has about 230,000 clones, around four fifths seen once. In germline, CDR1 is SGHNT, CDR2 YENEEA. V was clipped by 0 bases and J by 2 bases, with 10 bases between them. CDR3 length: 16 residues. This entry comes from a study of blood T cell repertoires in COVID-19. As for the study in general: Acute and convalescent COVID-19 specimens originated in the United States, Italy and Spain. PBMCs, B-cell-depleted T cells, or T cells provided the cDNA or gDNA that made up the material.

The receptor was isolated from a man aged 35 to 55 with acute or convalescent COVID-19. Sequenced material: peripheral blood. V gene TRBV11-3 combines with J gene TRBJ2-2; a possible D gene is TRBD1 (6 bases). DNA for the CDR3: TGTGCCAGCAGCTTAGAGCAAGGGGGAAACACCGGGGAGCTGTTTTTT. Protein: CASSLEQGGNTGELFF.